This T cell receptor (beta chain) originates from a study of T cell responses to AZD1222 COVID-19 vaccine (dated by TCRdb to about 2021). Broadly, across the study: TCR sequencing was performed for some 250 trial participants, of whom some 200 were given two doses of AZD1222 and 26 were given two doses of MenACWY control vaccine. Trial participants were enrolled by age into 18-55, 56-69 and 70-plus year subgroups, with about 150, 28 and 57 TCR-sequenced participants respectively. Study-wide findings and limitations: Vaccine-associated CD4 TCRs spanned the whole spike protein, with dominant responses in regions 160-218 and 743-854. Participants were mostly white British, with more females than males. The authors suggested clonal diversity may have been underestimated. No day 14 peak-response samples were available, so repertoires were characterized only after the peak T cell response. A significant rise in spike-specific TCR breadth and depth was observed after two AZD1222 doses relative to day 0 and relative to MenACWY recipients. The 56-69-year group was small, and its depth increase did not reach significance, likely because of low power. Conclusions about previously exposed vaccinees were limited because only six AZD1222 recipients were SARS-CoV-2 seropositive at baseline. Reportedly, close to half of the unique spike-specific TCRs recognized epitopes lying outside the regions that are mutated in the B.1.351 and B.1.1.7 variants.

The CDR3 regions of human TCRbeta chains were analyzed by immunosequencing. The original pipeline was this. TCRs in the repertoires were compared against a reference library of SARS-CoV-2-specific TCRs that had been generated with the MIRA antigen-specificity platform. Breadth was defined as the fraction of unique TCRs that were SARS-CoV-2-associated. Depth was defined as the fraction of total T cells that were SARS-CoV-2-associated. Using the MIRA data, every spike-specific TCR was mapped to the spike region that the TCR reacted to and assigned to either a CD4 or a CD8 class. Log10-transformed breadth and depth values were compared by one-way ANOVA with Sidak's multiple comparisons tests. The immuneACCESS repertoire file appears here via TCRdb, limited to in-frame rearrangements. These files lack a portion of the clones; in checked studies, under half of the deficit traces to unresolved V genes, and the cause of the others is not known. V, J and clone size are those of that table, while D and trimming were read from the DNA. This sample comprises about 150,000 clones, 90% of them detected only once. About 1.4% of the sample belongs to the ten largest clones.

The time point label, as the study defines it: about 28 days (+/-7) after the second vaccine dose. AZD1222 recipients with second doses at about 4 weeks or about 12 weeks were pooled, because spike-specific TCR depth and breadth did not differ between schedules. Vaccinee samples were obtained from the UK trials COV001 and COV002, which included a single-blind randomized controlled phase 2/3 trial of AZD1222 (ChAdOx1 nCoV-19) in healthy adults. Trial participant PBMC samples were collected at day 0 and day 28 after the second dose for TCRbeta chain sequencing. The CDR3 has 14 amino acids, counting the end cysteine and phenylalanine. CDR3 DNA is the only sequence kept; it has 42 bases, read in frame from the first base. According to the germline V gene, CDR1 reads MNHEY and CDR2 reads SVGAGI. After removal of 5 bases from V and 0 bases from J, the junction retains 4 bases not matched to a gene. Turning to this clone: Its antigen has not been determined. The input lacks base qualities; no much larger clone sits a single base away.

The sequence joins TRBV6-5 to TRBJ2-7; TRBD2 lines up with 7 middle nucleotides. The sequences come from peripheral blood, collected 28 days after the second AZD1222 dose. This sequence was found in an adult who received the AZD1222 COVID-19 vaccine. The CDR3 reads CASSTSSGSYEQYF. The bases are TGTGCCAGCAGTACATCTAGCGGCTCCTACGAGCAGTACTTC.